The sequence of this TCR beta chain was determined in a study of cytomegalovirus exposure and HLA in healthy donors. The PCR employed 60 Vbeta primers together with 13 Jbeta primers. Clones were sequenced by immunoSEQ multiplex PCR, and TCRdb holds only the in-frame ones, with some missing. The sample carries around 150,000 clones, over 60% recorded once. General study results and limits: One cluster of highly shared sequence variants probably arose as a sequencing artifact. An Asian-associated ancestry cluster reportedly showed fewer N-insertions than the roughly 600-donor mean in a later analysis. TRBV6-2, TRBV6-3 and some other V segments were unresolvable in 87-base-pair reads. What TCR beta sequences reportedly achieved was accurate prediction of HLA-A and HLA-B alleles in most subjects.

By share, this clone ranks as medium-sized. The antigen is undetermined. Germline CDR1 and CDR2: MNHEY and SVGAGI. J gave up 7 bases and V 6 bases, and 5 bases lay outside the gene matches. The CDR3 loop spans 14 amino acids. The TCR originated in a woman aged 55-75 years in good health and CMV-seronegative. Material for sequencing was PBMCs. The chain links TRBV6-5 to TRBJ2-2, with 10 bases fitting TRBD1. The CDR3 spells CASRGQGDLGELFF. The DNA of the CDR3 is TGTGCCAGCAGAGGACAGGGGGACCTCGGGGAGCTGTTTTTT.